The clone carrying this T cell receptor beta chain was seen just once. This specimen belongs to a study of blood T cell repertoires in COVID-19. Study-level background: Samples taken during acute and convalescent COVID-19 were collected in the United States, Italy and Spain. PBMCs, B-cell-depleted T cells, or T cells were the source of the cDNA or gDNA that made up the material.

In the original workflow: Cell counts per sample came from amplifying reference gene primers. Profiling relied on immunoSEQ multiplex PCR, and the TCRdb table lists in-frame clones only, not all of them. The DNA was the basis for D and trimming; V, J and clone size are from that table. The sample holds under 45,000 clones, approximately 90% seen once. The sequence derives from a man in his fifties or sixties with active COVID-19. Input material: peripheral blood.

CDR3 nucleotides: TGTGCCAGCTCGCCCTGGGCAGGGTCGGGCGAGCAGTACTTC. This gives the protein CASSPWAGSGEQYF. The chain uses TRBV18 and TRBJ2-7, with D possibly matching TRBD1 (5 bases). Deletions cut 6 bases from V and 6 bases from J, with 18 bases between. The germline V gene has CDR1 KGHSH and CDR2 LQKENI. The CDR3 consists of 14 residues.